Given below is one TCR beta chain in context. Antigen unknown. This entry comes from a study of radiotherapy plus CTLA-4 blockade in lung cancer. Study-wide context: Roughly 17% of patients responded objectively, and 25% to 40% achieved disease control. Study-wide results and limits: Among blood TCR repertoires after radiotherapy plus ipilimumab, tumor-derived clones expanded.

Ipilimumab-mediated CTLA-4 blockade plus focal radiation was given to patients having chemo-refractory metastatic non-small-cell lung cancer. J gave up 3 bases and V 0 bases, and 2 bases lay outside the gene matches. Germline V gives CDR1 MNHEY, CDR2 SVGAGI. This CDR3 spans 15 amino acids. TCRdb's copy holds only in-frame clones and misses some; the assay was immunoSEQ multiplex PCR. Of approximately 40,000 clones in the sample, approximately 72% were seen once. J is TRBJ2-7 and V is TRBV6-5; 10 bases map to TRBD2. This receptor was obtained from a human donor with non-small cell lung cancer who had stable disease on radiotherapy plus ipilimumab. The source material was peripheral blood, sampled from a patient treated with radiotherapy plus ipilimumab. The CDR3 loop is CASSYSVAGGYEQYF. The CDR3, as DNA: TGTGCCAGCAGTTACTCAGTAGCGGGGGGCTACGAGCAGTACTTC.